This T cell receptor (beta chain) was found in a study of T-cell memory formation after mild COVID-19. TCRdb reprocessed the 5' RACE reads via MiXCR and lists one record per CDR3 protein. The data hold 500,000 to 650,000 distinct CDR3 sequences, with roughly 21% observed a single time. This CDR3 comprises 11 residues. Germline CDR1 is GTSNPN and CDR2 is SVGIG (reference sequence). Trimming took 3 bases from V and 12 from J; bases not matched to a gene: 5. This sequence was found in an adult woman who had mild COVID-19 (a few samples of this study predate the infection). Cell type and time point are not known. The sample consisted of PBMCs or a T cell subset sorted from them (not recorded which). V is TRBV30 and J is TRBJ2-1; 7 nucleotides match TRBD1. CDR3 amino acids: CAWRRQGRQFF. DNA of the CDR3: TGTGCCTGGAGGCGACAGGGTAGGCAGTTCTTC. The complete variable domain, with remaining parts taken from reference TRBV30 and TRBJ2-1, reads SQTIHQWPATLVQPVGSPLSLECTVEGTSNPNLYWYRQAAGRGLQLLFYSVGIGQISSEVPQNLSASRPQDRQFILSSKKLLLSDSGFYLCAWRRQGRQFFGPGTRLTVL.